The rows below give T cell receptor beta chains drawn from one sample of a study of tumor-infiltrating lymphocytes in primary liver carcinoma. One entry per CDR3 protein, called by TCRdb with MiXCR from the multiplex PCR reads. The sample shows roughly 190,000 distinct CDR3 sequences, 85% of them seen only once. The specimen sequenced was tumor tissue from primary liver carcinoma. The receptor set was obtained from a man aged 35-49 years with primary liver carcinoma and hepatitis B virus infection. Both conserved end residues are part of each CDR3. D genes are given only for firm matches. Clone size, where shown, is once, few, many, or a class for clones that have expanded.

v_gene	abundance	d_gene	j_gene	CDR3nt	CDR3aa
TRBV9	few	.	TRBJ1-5	TGTGCCAGCAGCGTAGATGGGGGGCTGGGGCAGCCCCAGCATTTT	CASSVDGGLGQPQHF
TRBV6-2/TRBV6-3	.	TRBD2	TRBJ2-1	TGTGCCAACAGATCCGGACTAGCGCTATACAATGAGCAGTTCTTC	CANRSGLALYNEQFF
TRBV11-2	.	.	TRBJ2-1	TGTGCCAGCAGCAATAACTACAGTGATCAGTTCTTC	CASSNNYSDQFF
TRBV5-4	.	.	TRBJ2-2	TGTGCCAGCAGCCCGGGACAAGCGAACATCGGGAAGCTGTTTTTT	CASSPGQANIGKLFF
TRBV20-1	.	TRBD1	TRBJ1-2	TGCAGCGCTAGAGAAGGCGGACAGGAAGGCTACACCTTC	CSAREGGQEGYTF
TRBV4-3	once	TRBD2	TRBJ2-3	TGCGCCAGCATCCAGGGGACTAGCGGGATCACAGATACGCAGTATTTT	CASIQGTSGITDTQYF
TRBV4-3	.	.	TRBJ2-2	TGCGCCAGCAGCCTAGTTTCTGGAGAGGAGCTGTTTTTT	CASSLVSGEELFF
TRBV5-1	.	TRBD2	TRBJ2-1	TGCGCCAGCAGCTTGACAGTGGGAGGGAGCAATGAGCAGTTCTTC	CASSLTVGGSNEQFF
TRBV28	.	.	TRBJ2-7	TGTGCCAGCAGTCAGGGGGGACTACATTACGAGGAGTACTTC	CASSQGGLHYEEYF
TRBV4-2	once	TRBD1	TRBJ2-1	TGTGCCAGCATCCAGGCCGGGGGACAGGGGAACAATGAGCACTTCTTC	CASIQAGGQGNNEHFF
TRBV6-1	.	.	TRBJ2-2	TGTGCCACCAGTGAGGCGCTTCTAGGGGGAGCGATCACCGGGGAGCTGCTTTTT	CATSEALLGGAITGELLF
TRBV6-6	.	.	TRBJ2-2	TGTGCCGCGGGAGAAACTTACGCGACGGGGGGCACCGGGGACCTGTATTTT	CAAGETYATGGTGDLYF
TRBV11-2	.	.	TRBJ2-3	TGTGCCAGCAGCCTCCCGGGCCAGGCGGATACGCAGTATTTT	CASSLPGQADTQYF
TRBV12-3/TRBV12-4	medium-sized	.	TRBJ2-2	TGTGCCAGCAGCTTCCCCACGGGGGGCTTAGCGAACACCGGGGAGCTGTTTTTT	CASSFPTGGLANTGELFF
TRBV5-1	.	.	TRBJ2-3	TGCGCCAGCGTGAGAGGGGGAAACACAGATAAGCAGTATTTT	CASVRGGNTDKQYF
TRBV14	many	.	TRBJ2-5	TGTGCCAGCAGCCAATTGTATCGGGTTCAAGAGACCCAGTACTTC	CASSQLYRVQETQYF
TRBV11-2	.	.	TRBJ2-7	TGTGCCAGCAGCTTAACCCTAGCTGAGGCTGGCGAGCAGTACTTC	CASSLTLAEAGEQYF
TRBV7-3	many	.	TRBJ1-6	TGTGCCAGCAGCTTAACACAGACCAATTCACCCCTCCACTTT	CASSLTQTNSPLHF
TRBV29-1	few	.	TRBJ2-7	TGCAACGTAGAAGGAGGGGGCGAGCAGTACTTC	CNVEGGGEQYF
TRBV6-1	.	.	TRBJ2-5	TGTGTCAGCACCTTTCACGAGACCCAGTACTTC	CVSTFHETQYF
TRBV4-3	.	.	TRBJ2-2	TGCGCCAGCAGCCAACTAAATACGGCCGTGGAACTGTTTTTT	CASSQLNTAVELFF
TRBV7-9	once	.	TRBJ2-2	TGTGCCAGCAACTTAGTTCTTCAGGGTTGGACCTGGGAGCCGTTTTTT	CASNLVLQGWTWEPFF
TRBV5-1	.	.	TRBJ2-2	TGCGCCAGCAACACAGGTTACACCGGGGAACTGTTTTTT	CASNTGYTGELFF
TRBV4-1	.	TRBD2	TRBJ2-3	TGCGCCAGTAGCCAAGGAACTAGCGGGAGTGCAGATACGCAGTATTTT	CASSQGTSGSADTQYF
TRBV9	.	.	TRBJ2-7	TGTGCCAGCAGCGTAGGAGGGGAAGGCTACGAGCAGTACTTC	CASSVGGEGYEQYF
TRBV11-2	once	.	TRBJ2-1	TGTGTCAGCACTTTTTCTAGCCAGAGCTTCTACAATGAGCAATTCTTC	CVSTFSSQSFYNEQFF